The clone carrying this T cell receptor beta chain was counted only a few times. These data originate in a study of cytomegalovirus exposure and HLA in healthy donors. Primers: 60 Vbeta forward and 13 Jbeta reverse. Only in-frame clones appear in the TCRdb table, and some are missing; sequencing was by immunoSEQ multiplex PCR. The sample carries 150,000 or so clones, roughly 66% recorded once. The germline V gene has CDR1 SGHTA and CDR2 FQGNSA. The V end was cut by 5 bases, the J end by 9 bases, with 19 bases between. The CDR3 consists of 15 residues. This clonotype originated in a woman in her late teens or twenties in good health and CMV-seronegative. Sequencing was done on a sample of PBMCs. The chain carries TRBV7-2 and TRBJ2-2; possibly TRBD1 for D (5 bases). The CDR3 bases are TGTGCCAGCAGCGAGAAGATGACAGTGGGCAGGGAGCTGTTTTTT. Protein: CASSEKMTVGRELFF.